This T cell receptor (beta chain) was sequenced for a study of control samples from healthy donors and cancer patients. Unmatched junction bases numbered 9, after V lost 4 bases and J lost 1 base. Germline V gene data show CDR1 as SGHAT and CDR2 as FQDESV (reference sequence). The CDR3 extends over 16 amino acids. Clones were read by immunoSEQ multiplex PCR, and TCRdb kept only the in-frame ones, dropping some. The sample consists of some 22,000 clones, around four fifths of them appearing once. The chain employs TRBV11-1 and TRBJ1-2, with 7 bases fitting TRBD1. The clonotype was recovered from a man aged 60 to 69 with colorectal cancer. Sequencing used PBMCs. DNA of the CDR3: TGTGCCAGCAGCTGGGACAGAGCCCTCGATAACTATGGCTACACCTTC. Amino acids: CASSWDRALDNYGYTF.